This T cell receptor beta chain was observed in a study of blood T cell repertoires in COVID-19. Generated by immunoSEQ multiplex PCR, the TCRdb table keeps only in-frame clones and is missing some. The data show fewer than 200,000 clones, with around 76% seen just once and around 8% held by the top ten. The CDR3 has 16 residues. The germline gives CDR1 MNHEY, CDR2 SVGEGT. V trimming: 0 bases; J trimming: 6 bases; junction bases outside the gene matches: 6. Sequenced material: peripheral blood. J is TRBJ2-2 and V is TRBV6-2 or TRBV6-3; TRBD2 matches at 8 bases. The sequence came from a woman in her fifties or sixties with COVID-19, enrolled during active disease. CDR3 region: CASSYSGREVAGELFF. CDR3 coding DNA: TGTGCCAGCAGTTACTCAGGGCGGGAGGTCGCCGGGGAGCTGTTTTTT.